One and the same sample provided the 22 T cell receptor beta chains below, sequenced in a study of early T cells in non-severe SARS-CoV-2 infection. MiXCR was run by TCRdb on the 5' RACE reads, yielding one entry per CDR3 protein. This table holds tens of thousands of distinct CDR3 sequences, over 13% found once. Sequenced sample: whole blood. The receptors derive from an adult who was a healthcare worker with PCR-confirmed SARS-CoV-2 infection or an uninfected control (not recorded which).

CDR3 protein: CSVAMYVAGEQYF. CDR3 DNA: TGCAGCGTTGCGATGTACGTAGCGGGAGAACAGTACTTC. The V gene is TRBV29-1, the J gene TRBJ2-5; 9 nucleotides line up with TRBD2. There are 13 residues in the CDR3. CDR1 is SQVTM, CDR2 ANQGSEA, per germline. With V trimmed by 4 bases and J by 11 bases, 11 bases remained unmatched.

This clonotype was seen ten or more times. The chain carries TRBV10-3 and TRBJ1-2; 10 positions match TRBD1. This CDR3 is built from 15 residues. V was pared by 6 bases and J by 7 bases, with 11 bases of the junction left unmatched. Germline values: CDR1 ENHRY, CDR2 SYGVKD. CDR3 DNA: TGTGCCATCAGCAAATGGGACAGGGGATGGAGTGGCTACACCTTC. Protein product: CAISKWDRGWSGYTF.

The chain joins TRBV7-2 to TRBJ1-2; tentative D call: TRBD1 (6 bases). The germline V gene encodes CDR1 SGHTA and CDR2 FQGNSA. This CDR3 region has 14 residues. The germline V and J ends were trimmed by 2 bases and 8 bases, with 15 bases remaining between them. This chain's CDR3 is CASSLILQGKGYTF. The CDR3 DNA reads as TGTGCCAGCAGCTTAATATTACAGGGAAAGGGCTACACCTTC.

As concerns this clonotype: One end of the junction is discordant with germline, which a read error may explain. The chain couples TRBV7-3 to TRBJ2-1; 15 bases map to TRBD2. CDR3 length: 16 residues. Per the germline V gene, CDR1 is SGHTA and CDR2 is FQGTGA. The CDR3 nucleotides are TGTGTCAGCAGCTCCCAACCGGGACTAGCGGGAGGTGAGCAGTTCTTC. This gives the protein CVSSSQPGLAGGEQFF. Drawing the rest from reference TRBV7-3 and TRBJ2-1, the complete variable domain is GAGVSQTPSNKVTEKGKYVELRCDPISGHTALYWYRQSLGQGPEFLIYFQGTGAADDSGLPNDRFFAVRPEGSVSTLKIQRTERGDSAVYLCVSSSQPGLAGGEQFFGPGTRLTVL.

There are many counts of this clonotype. The chain employs TRBV27 and TRBJ2-2; TRBD1 agrees at 7 bases. The CDR3 consists of 15 residues. The J segment lost 7 bases and the V segment lost 6 bases, leaving 11 bases of the junction unmatched. CDR1 is MNHEY, CDR2 SMNVEV, per germline (reference sequence). As DNA, the CDR3 is TGTGCCAGCAGCACACCAGGGGGAATTGACGGGGAGCTGTTTTTT. Translated: CASSTPGGIDGELFF.

At least ten counts were recorded for this clonotype. The chain combines TRBV9 with TRBJ1-1; 7 positions agree with TRBD1. Germline CDR1 is SGDLS and CDR2 is YYNGEE. After removal of 4 bases from V and 5 bases from J, the junction contained 11 bases not matched to a gene. CDR3 length: 15 amino acids. CDR3 protein: CASSPQGGADTEAFF. The CDR3 DNA follows: TGTGCCAGCAGCCCCCAGGGGGGTGCGGATACTGAAGCTTTCTTT. The full variable domain, its missing parts supplied by reference TRBV9 and TRBJ1-1, is DSGVTQTPKHLITATGQRVTLRCSPRSGDLSVYWYQQSLDQGLQFLIQYYNGEERAKGNILERFSAQQFPDLHSELNLSSLELGDSALYFCASSPQGGADTEAFFGQGTRLTVV.

This clonotype was counted ten times or more. This chain links TRBV10-3 with TRBJ1-2; unclear D gene. CDR1 ENHRY and CDR2 SYGVKD come from the germline V gene. The CDR3 is made up of 13 amino acids. V was clipped by 4 bases and J by 7 bases, with 13 bases between them. CDR3 protein: CAISAQVDSGYTF. CDR3 in DNA: TGTGCCATCAGTGCCCAGGTGGATTCTGGCTACACCTTC.

This clonotype was picked up a small number of times. The chain couples TRBV29-1 to TRBJ2-7; D is possibly TRBD1 (5 bases). V lost 0 bases and J lost 6, with 15 bases in between. The CDR3 is made up of 14 amino acids. CDR1 is SQVTM, CDR2 ANQGSEA, per germline. The CDR3 sequence: CSVEDRIDSSEQYF. CDR3 nucleotides: TGCAGCGTTGAAGATAGGATTGACAGTAGCGAGCAGTACTTC.

The sample holds many counts of this clonotype. The V gene is TRBV10-3, the J gene TRBJ2-4; the match to TRBD2 covers 11 bases. V lost 7 bases and J lost 7; bases outside the gene matches: 9. Germline lookup yields CDR1 ENHRY and CDR2 SYGVKD. This CDR3 has 15 residues. Written as DNA, the CDR3 is TGTGCCATCATTAAACTAGCGGGAGTCTGGAACATTCAGTACTTC. Its protein is CAIIKLAGVWNIQYF.

The chain joins TRBV20-1 to TRBJ2-3, with D tentatively TRBD2 (7 bases). Germline V gene lookup returns CDR1 DFQATT and CDR2 SNEGSKA (reference sequence). V was cut by 3 bases and J by 5 bases, with 24 bases left in between. The CDR3 is 17 residues long. CDR3 coding DNA: TGCAGTGCTAGCCCCCCCGTACGGGGGGCTCCGGGAGATACGCAGTATTTT. Its protein product is CSASPPVRGAPGDTQYF.

The chain uses TRBV30 and TRBJ2-3, with 12 bases fitting TRBD2. Germline CDR1 and CDR2: GTSNPN and SVGIG (reference sequence). V gave up 4 bases and J gave up 5 bases; unmatched junction bases: 13. This CDR3 is 17 amino acids long. CDR3 sequence (DNA): TGTGCCTGGACCACCTTGGTACTAGCGGGGGGACAAGATACGCAGTATTTT. Translation gives CAWTTLVLAGGQDTQYF.

This clonotype was seen many times. CDR3 nucleotides: TGCGCCAGCAGTGTGAGCCGGCACGAGCAGTACTTC. This gives the protein CASSVSRHEQYF. The V gene is TRBV10-2, the J gene TRBJ2-7; no firm D call. The germline gives CDR1 WSHSY, CDR2 SAAADI. The CDR3 has 12 residues. V was pared by 4 bases and J by 5 bases, with 9 bases between.

The chain joins TRBV7-6 to TRBJ2-1, with no clear D. Germline V gene sequence: CDR1 SGHVS, CDR2 FNYEAQ. Trimming stripped 8 bases from V and 5 bases from J, with 16 bases between. CDR3 length: 14 residues. Here the CDR3 DNA reads TGTGCCAGCGCCACTGCACAGATACACAATGAGCAGTTCTTC. This codes for CASATAQIHNEQFF.

This clonotype has at least ten counts. The genes are TRBV6-1 and TRBJ2-3, with 8 bases aligning to TRBD1. Per germline, CDR1 MNHNS and CDR2 SASEGT. V shed 6 bases, J shed 2 bases, and the junction held 7 bases outside the gene matches. The CDR3 spans 15 residues. The CDR3 spells CASRRTGSYTDTQYF. CDR3 DNA sequence: TGTGCCAGCAGAAGGACAGGGTCTTACACAGATACGCAGTATTTT.

V is TRBV6-5 and J is TRBJ2-2, with D possibly being TRBD2 (5 bases). The CDR3 contains 12 residues. From germline, CDR1 is MNHEY and CDR2 SVGAGI. Deletions cut 8 bases from V and 5 bases from J, with 9 bases between. Here the CDR3 DNA reads TGTGCCAGCGGGAGTGCGACCGGGGAGCTGTTTTTT. Translating it yields CASGSATGELFF.

This clonotype was counted at least ten times. The CDR3 DNA reads TGTGCCACCCGACAGGGACTACCAGTGAACACCGGGGAGCTGTTTTTT. Translating it yields CATRQGLPVNTGELFF. The chain has TRBV12-3 or TRBV12-4 and TRBJ2-2, with D perhaps given as TRBD1 or TRBD2 (7 bases each). Between the trimmed V and J ends, which lost 10 bases and 1 base, there was a span of 19 bases. The CDR3 contains 16 residues.

This clonotype was seen more than once but under ten times. The chain employs TRBV2 and TRBJ2-7, with 9 bases lining up with TRBD1. Germline CDR1 is SNHLY and CDR2 is FYNNEI. The CDR3 has 13 residues. Losses at the gene ends were 3 bases for V and 5 bases for J; bases not matched to a gene: 2. CDR3 sequence reads: CASSEDRGNEQYF. CDR3 in DNA: TGTGCCAGCAGTGAGGACAGGGGCAACGAGCAGTACTTC.

The rearrangement links TRBV7-9 to TRBJ1-5; unclear D gene. Germline V gives CDR1 SEHNR, CDR2 FQNEAQ (reference sequence). The CDR3 length is 14 residues. Trimming stripped 0 bases from V and 7 bases from J, with 10 bases between. CDR3 residues: CASSLAGPMQPQHF. The DNA for the CDR3 is TGTGCCAGCAGCTTAGCGGGCCCGATGCAGCCCCAGCATTTT.

This clonotype was recorded a few times. The rearrangement uses TRBV2 and TRBJ2-3; D is unclear. The V and J ends lost 5 bases and 3 bases respectively, with 15 bases between them. The CDR3 covers 15 residues. CDR1 and CDR2 from the germline V gene are SNHLY and FYNNEI. This CDR3 is CASSPRTDKTDTQYF. CDR3 DNA: TGTGCCAGCAGTCCACGGACCGATAAAACAGATACGCAGTATTTT.

This clonotype was recorded many times. The chain employs TRBV7-2 and TRBJ2-3, with D tentatively TRBD2 (6 bases). Trimming cost V 2 bases and J 0 bases, with 12 bases left between them. Germline lookup yields CDR1 SGHTA and CDR2 FQGNSA. The CDR3 is 16 amino acids. CDR3 loop: CASSLRFRGSTDTQYF. The CDR3 bases are TGTGCCAGCAGCTTACGGTTTCGGGGGAGCACAGATACGCAGTATTTT.

This clonotype has more than one count but fewer than ten. The chain employs TRBV12-3 or TRBV12-4 and TRBJ2-2, with 14 positions matching TRBD2. The CDR3 has 16 residues. Trimming removed 6 bases from V and 6 bases from J; junction bases left unmatched: 6. CDR3 sequence: CASRIGTSGRPGELFF. DNA of the CDR3: TGTGCCAGCAGAATAGGGACTAGCGGGAGACCCGGGGAGCTGTTTTTT.

This clonotype was seen ten or more times. The chain links TRBV5-1 to TRBJ2-3, with D uncertain. V lost 9 bases and J lost 2, with 16 bases in between. This CDR3 comprises 14 residues. CDR1 is SGHRS and CDR2 is YFSETQ in the germline V gene. CDR3 DNA sequence: TGCGCCACCGCCCAAGGCGGCCACACAGATACGCAGTATTTT. Residues: CATAQGGHTDTQYF.